This T cell receptor (beta chain) comes out of a study of shared clonotypes between healthy human individuals. General study findings and limits: Despite large depth, rarefaction showed incomplete sorted-subset sequencing. Sampling was confined to blood; repertoires within tissues likely differ. Among the subsets, naive ones generally showed larger estimated richness than memory ones.

Healthy HIV-negative adults with no recent acute infections or vaccinations were recruited as donors. This clone has just one count. Its specificity is unknown. The CDR3 runs 13 residues. V was clipped by 6 bases and J by 1 base, with 10 bases between them. Germline V CDR1 and CDR2: MNHNS, SASEGT. Clones were sequenced by immunoSEQ multiplex PCR, and TCRdb holds only the in-frame ones, with some missing. The table lists around 2,000,000 clones, about 95% of them singletons, with roughly 0.13% in the top ten. The specimen sequenced was naive CD4+ T cells sorted from blood. Subset: CD45RA+ positively selected. This TCR derives from a man aged 18 to 29 in good health. The chain employs TRBV6-1 and TRBJ2-7, with D unresolved. The CDR3 loop reads CASRPLKSYEQYF. The CDR3 region has the DNA TGTGCCAGCAGACCATTAAAGTCCTACGAGCAGTACTTC.